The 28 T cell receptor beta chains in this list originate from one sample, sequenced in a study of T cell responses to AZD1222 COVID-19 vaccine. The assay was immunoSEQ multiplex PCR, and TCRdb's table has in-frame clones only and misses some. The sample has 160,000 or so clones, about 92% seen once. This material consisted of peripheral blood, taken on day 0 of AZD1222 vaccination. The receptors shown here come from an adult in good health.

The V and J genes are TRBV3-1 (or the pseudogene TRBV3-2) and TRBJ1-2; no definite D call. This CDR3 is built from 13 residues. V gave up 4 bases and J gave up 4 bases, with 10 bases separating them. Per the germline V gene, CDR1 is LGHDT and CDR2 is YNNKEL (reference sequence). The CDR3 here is CASSPAVLYGYTF. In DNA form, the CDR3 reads TGTGCCAGCAGCCCCGCGGTGCTCTATGGCTACACCTTC.

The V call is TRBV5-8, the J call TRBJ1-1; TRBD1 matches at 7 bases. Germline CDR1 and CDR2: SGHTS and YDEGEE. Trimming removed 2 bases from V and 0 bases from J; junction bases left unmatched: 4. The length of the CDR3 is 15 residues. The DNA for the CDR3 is TGTGCCAGCAGCTTTGAAGGGACAGTGAACACTGAAGCTTTCTTT. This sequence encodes CASSFEGTVNTEAFF.

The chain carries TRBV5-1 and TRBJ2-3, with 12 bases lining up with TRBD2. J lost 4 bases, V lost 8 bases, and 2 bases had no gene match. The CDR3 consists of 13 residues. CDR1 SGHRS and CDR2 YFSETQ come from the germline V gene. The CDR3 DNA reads TGCGCCAGGACTAGCGGGAGCCCAGATACGCAGTATTTT. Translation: CARTSGSPDTQYF.

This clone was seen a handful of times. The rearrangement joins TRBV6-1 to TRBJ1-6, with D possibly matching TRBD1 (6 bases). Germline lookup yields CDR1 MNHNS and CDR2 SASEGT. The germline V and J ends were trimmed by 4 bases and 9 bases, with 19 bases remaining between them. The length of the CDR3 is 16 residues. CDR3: CASSGFTGLGGSPLHF. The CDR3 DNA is TGTGCCAGCAGTGGATTTACAGGGTTAGGTGGTTCACCCCTCCACTTT.

The CDR3 spells CASRHGGSSYNEQFF. The CDR3, as DNA: TGCGCCAGCAGACACGGGGGAAGCTCCTACAATGAGCAGTTCTTC. The rearrangement links TRBV5-1 to TRBJ2-1; possibly TRBD2 for D (6 bases). The germline gives CDR1 SGHRS, CDR2 YFSETQ. The V and J ends lost 5 bases and 0 bases respectively, with 12 bases between them. There are 15 residues in the CDR3.

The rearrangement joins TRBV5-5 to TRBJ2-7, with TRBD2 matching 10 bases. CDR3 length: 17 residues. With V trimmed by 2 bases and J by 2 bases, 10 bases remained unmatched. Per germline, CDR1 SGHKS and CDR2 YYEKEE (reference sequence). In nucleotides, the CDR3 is TGTGCCAGCAGCTTATCGCCTAGCGGGAGCGCACCCTACGAGCAGTACTTC. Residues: CASSLSPSGSAPYEQYF.

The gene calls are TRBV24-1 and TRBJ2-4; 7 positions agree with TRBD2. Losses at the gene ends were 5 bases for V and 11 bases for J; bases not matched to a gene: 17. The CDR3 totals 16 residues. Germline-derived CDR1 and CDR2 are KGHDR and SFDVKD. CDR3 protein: CATSVGGGLPKTVQYF. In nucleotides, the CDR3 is TGTGCCACCAGTGTGGGCGGGGGACTGCCAAAAACAGTTCAGTACTTC.

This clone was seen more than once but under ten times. In nucleotides, the CDR3 is TGTGCCAGCAGTTTTGAGGGTAGGGAAAAACTGTTTTTT. Translation gives CASSFEGREKLFF. This chain links TRBV12-3 or TRBV12-4 with TRBJ1-4; D call uncertain. CDR3 length: 13 residues. The V end lost 3 bases, the J end lost 8 bases, and 10 bases lay between the germline ends.

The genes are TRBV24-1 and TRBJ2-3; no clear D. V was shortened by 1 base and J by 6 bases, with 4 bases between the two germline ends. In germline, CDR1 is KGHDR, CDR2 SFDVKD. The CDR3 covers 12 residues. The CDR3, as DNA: TGTGCCACCAGTGATTTTTGGGATACGCAGTATTTT. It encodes CATSDFWDTQYF.

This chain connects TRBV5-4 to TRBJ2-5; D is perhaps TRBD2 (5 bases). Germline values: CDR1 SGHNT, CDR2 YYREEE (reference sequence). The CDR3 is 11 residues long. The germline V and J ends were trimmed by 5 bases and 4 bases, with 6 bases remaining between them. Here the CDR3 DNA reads TGTGCCAGCAGAGGAGGAGAGACCCAGTACTTC. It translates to CASRGGETQYF.

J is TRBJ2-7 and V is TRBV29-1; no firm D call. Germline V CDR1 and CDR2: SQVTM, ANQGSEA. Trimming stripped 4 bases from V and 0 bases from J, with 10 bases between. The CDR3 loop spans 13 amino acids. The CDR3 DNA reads TGCAGCGTTGCAGTTGAGAGCTCCTACGAGCAGTACTTC. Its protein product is CSVAVESSYEQYF.

CDR3 loop: CASSTQGQGTPSGNTIYF. CDR3 DNA: TGTGCCAGCAGTACCCAGGGACAGGGGACTCCTTCTGGAAACACCATATATTTT. This sequence joins TRBV2 and TRBJ1-3; 10 bases are shared with TRBD1. The CDR3 has 18 amino acids. Unmatched junction bases numbered 11, after V lost 5 bases and J lost 1 base. CDR1 is SNHLY and CDR2 is FYNNEI in the germline V gene.

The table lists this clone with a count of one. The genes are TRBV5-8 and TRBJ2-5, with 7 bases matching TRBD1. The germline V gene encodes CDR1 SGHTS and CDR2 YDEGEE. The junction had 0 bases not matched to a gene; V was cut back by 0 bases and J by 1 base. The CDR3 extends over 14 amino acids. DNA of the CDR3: TGTGCCAGCAGCTTGGGACAGGGCCAAGAGACCCAGTACTTC. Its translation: CASSLGQGQETQYF.

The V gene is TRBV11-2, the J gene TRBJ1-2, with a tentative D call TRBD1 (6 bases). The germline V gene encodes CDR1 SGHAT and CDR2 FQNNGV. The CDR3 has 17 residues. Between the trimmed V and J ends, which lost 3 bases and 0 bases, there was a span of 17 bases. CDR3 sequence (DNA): TGTGCCAGCAGCTTCAGAACGGGGGCACTCTCTAACTATGGCTACACCTTC. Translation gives CASSFRTGALSNYGYTF.

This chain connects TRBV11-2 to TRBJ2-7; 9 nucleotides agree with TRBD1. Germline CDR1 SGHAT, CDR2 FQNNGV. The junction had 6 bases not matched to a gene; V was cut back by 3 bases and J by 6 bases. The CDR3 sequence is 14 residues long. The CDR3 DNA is TGTGCCAGCAGCTTCGGGACAGGGTCTTCCGAGCAGTACTTC. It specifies CASSFGTGSSEQYF.

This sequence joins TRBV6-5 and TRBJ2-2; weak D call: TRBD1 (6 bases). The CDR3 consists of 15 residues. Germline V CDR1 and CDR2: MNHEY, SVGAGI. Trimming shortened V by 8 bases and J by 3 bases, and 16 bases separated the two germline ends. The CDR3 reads CASGRRGPDTGELFF. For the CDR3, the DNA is TGTGCCAGCGGACGCAGGGGTCCGGACACCGGGGAGCTGTTTTTT.

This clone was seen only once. The CDR3 spells CASSLGGFSGNTIYF. The CDR3 coding sequence is TGTGCCAGCAGCTTGGGGGGCTTCTCTGGAAACACCATATATTTT. This rearrangement joins TRBV7-2 to TRBJ1-3, with D possibly matching TRBD1 (6 bases). From germline, CDR1 is SGHTA and CDR2 FQGNSA. V lost 3 bases to trimming and J lost 0 bases, with 9 bases between them. The length of the CDR3 is 15 residues.

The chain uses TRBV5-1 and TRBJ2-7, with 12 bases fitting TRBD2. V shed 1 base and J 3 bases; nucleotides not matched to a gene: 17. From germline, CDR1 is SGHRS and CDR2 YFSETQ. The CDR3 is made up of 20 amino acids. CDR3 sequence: CASSLITSRLAGASGYEQYF. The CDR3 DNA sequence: TGCGCCAGCAGCTTGATTACTAGTAGACTAGCGGGAGCTTCGGGCTACGAGCAGTACTTC.

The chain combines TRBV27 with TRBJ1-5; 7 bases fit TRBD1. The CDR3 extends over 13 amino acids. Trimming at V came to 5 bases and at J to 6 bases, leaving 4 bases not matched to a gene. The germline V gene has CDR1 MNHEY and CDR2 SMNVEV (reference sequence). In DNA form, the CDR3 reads TGTGCCAGCAGTCCGACAGGGCTTCAGCCCCAGCATTTT. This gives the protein CASSPTGLQPQHF.

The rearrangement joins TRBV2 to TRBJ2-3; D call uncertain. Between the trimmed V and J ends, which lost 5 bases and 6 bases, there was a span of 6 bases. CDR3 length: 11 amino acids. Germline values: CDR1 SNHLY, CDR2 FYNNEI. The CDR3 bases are TGTGCCAGCAGTTTCTGGGATACGCAGTATTTT. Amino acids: CASSFWDTQYF.

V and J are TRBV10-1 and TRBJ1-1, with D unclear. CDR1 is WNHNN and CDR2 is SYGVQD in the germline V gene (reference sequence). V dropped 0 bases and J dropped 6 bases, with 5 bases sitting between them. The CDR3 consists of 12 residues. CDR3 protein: CASSESGSEAFF. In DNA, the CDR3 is TGCGCCAGCAGTGAGTCCGGGTCTGAAGCTTTCTTT.

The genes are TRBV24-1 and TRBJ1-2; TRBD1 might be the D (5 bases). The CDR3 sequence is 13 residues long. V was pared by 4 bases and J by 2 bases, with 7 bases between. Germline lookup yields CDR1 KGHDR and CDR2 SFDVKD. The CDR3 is CATSDTGNYGYTF. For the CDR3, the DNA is TGTGCCACCAGTGACACAGGAAACTATGGCTACACCTTC.

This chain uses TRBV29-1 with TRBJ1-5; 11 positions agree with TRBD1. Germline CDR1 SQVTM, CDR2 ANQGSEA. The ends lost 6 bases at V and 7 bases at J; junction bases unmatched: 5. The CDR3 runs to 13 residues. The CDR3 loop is CSVGQGAEQPQHF. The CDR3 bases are TGCAGCGTCGGACAGGGGGCCGAGCAGCCCCAGCATTTT.

CDR3 coding DNA: TGTGCCAGCAGTTTTTTGGCTAGCGGATGGAACAATGAGCAGTTCTTC. Its protein product is CASSFLASGWNNEQFF. The gene calls are TRBV27 and TRBJ2-1; 7 positions match TRBD2. Per germline, CDR1 MNHEY and CDR2 SMNVEV (reference sequence). This CDR3 region has 16 residues. After removal of 3 bases from V and 5 bases from J, the junction contained 10 bases not matched to a gene.

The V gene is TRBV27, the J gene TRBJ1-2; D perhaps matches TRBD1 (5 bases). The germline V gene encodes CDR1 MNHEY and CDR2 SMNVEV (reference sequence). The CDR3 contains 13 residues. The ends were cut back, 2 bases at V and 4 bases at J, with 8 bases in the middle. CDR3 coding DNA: TGTGCCAGCAGTTTACGACAGTTCTATGGCTACACCTTC. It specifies CASSLRQFYGYTF.

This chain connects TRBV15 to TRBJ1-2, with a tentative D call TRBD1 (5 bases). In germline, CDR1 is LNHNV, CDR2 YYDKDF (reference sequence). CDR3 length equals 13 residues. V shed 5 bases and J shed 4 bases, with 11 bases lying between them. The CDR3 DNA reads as TGTGCCACCAGCGGGGGGACGAGCTATGGCTACACCTTC. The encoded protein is CATSGGTSYGYTF.

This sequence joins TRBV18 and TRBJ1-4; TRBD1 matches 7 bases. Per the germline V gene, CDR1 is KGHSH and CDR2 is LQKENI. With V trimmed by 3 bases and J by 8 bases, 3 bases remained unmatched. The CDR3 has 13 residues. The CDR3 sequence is CASSPGQNEKLFF. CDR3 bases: TGTGCCAGCTCACCGGGACAGAACGAAAAACTGTTTTTT.

The CDR3 nucleotides are TGTGCCAGCAGCCAAGTCCCAGGGGGCAGAGACGGGGAGCTGTTTTTT. It codes for CASSQVPGGRDGELFF. V gene TRBV3-1 (or the pseudogene TRBV3-2) combines with J gene TRBJ2-2; 8 bases map to TRBD1. Germline assignment: CDR1 LGHDT and CDR2 YNNKEL (reference sequence). The junction had 8 bases not matched to a gene; V was cut back by 1 base and J by 7 bases. The CDR3 has 16 amino acids.